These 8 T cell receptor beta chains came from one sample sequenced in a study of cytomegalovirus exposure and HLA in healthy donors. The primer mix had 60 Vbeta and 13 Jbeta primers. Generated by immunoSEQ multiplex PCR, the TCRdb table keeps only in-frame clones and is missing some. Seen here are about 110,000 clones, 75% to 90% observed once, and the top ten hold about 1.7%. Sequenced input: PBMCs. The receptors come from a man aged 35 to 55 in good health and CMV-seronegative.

The CDR3: CASSQEVRGPYGYTF. The CDR3 nucleotides are TGCGCCAGCAGCCAAGAGGTCAGGGGGCCCTATGGCTACACCTTC. V usage is TRBV4-3 and J usage is TRBJ1-2, with 8 bases aligning to TRBD1. Germline assignment: CDR1 LGHNA and CDR2 YSLEER. This CDR3 region has 15 residues. With V trimmed by 0 bases and J by 4 bases, 4 bases remained unmatched.

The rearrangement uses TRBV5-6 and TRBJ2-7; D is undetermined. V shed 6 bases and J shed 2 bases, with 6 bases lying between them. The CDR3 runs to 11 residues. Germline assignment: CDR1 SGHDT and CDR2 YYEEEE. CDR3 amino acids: CASNGPYEQYF. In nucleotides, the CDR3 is TGTGCCAGCAACGGTCCCTACGAGCAGTACTTC.

CDR3 sequence (DNA): TGCGCCAGCAGCTCCGAGGGCCCCGCGGGAGAGCAGTACTTC. This sequence encodes CASSSEGPAGEQYF. This sequence joins TRBV5-1 and TRBJ2-7; D perhaps matches TRBD2 (6 bases). This CDR3 region has 14 residues. Trimming cost V 3 bases and J 7 bases, with 17 bases left between them. CDR1 and CDR2 from the germline V gene are SGHRS and YFSETQ.

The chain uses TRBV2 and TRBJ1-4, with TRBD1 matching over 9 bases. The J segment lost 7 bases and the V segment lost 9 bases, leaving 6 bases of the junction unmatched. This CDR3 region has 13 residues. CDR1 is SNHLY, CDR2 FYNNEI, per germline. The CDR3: CASHRGQGEKLFF. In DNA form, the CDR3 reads TGTGCCAGTCACCGGGGACAGGGTGAAAAACTGTTTTTT.

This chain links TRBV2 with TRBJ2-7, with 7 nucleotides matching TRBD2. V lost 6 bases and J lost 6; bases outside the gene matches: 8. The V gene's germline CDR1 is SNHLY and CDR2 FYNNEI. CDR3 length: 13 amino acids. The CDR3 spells CASSVREGVEQYF. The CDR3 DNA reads TGTGCCAGCAGCGTTAGGGAGGGTGTCGAGCAGTACTTC.

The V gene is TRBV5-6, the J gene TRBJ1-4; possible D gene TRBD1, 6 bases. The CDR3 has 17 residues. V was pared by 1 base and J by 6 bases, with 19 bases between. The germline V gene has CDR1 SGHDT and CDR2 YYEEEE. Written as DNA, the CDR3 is TGTGCCAGCAGCTTGAGGAAACAGGGACCTGTGGATGAAAAACTGTTTTTT. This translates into CASSLRKQGPVDEKLFF.

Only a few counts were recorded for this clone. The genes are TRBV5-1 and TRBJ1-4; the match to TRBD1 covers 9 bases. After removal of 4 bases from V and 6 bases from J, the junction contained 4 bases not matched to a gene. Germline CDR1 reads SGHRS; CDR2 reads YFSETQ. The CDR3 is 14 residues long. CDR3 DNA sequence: TGCGCCAGCAGCACCGGGACAGGGTATGAAAAACTGTTTTTT. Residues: CASSTGTGYEKLFF. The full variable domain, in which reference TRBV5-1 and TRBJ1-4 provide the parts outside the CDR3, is KAGVTQTPRYLIKTRGQQVTLSCSPISGHRSVSWYQQTPGQGLQFLFEYFSETQRNKGNFPGRFSGRQFSNSRSEMNVSTLELGDSALYLCASSTGTGYEKLFFGSGTQLSVL.

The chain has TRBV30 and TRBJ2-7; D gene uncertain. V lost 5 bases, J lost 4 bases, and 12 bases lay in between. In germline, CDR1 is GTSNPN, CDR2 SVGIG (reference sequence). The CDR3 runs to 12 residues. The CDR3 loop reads CAWAGNPYEQYF. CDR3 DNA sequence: TGTGCCTGGGCAGGAAACCCGTACGAGCAGTACTTC.